This T cell receptor beta chain is drawn from a study of shared clonotypes between healthy human individuals. Findings and limits, study-wide: The naive CD4 repertoires of four donors were compared, and around 4.9% of clonotypes were shared.

Donors comprised only Caucasian adults living in Nashville, Tennessee. Trimming stripped 5 bases from V and 1 base from J, with 14 bases between. The CDR3 has 16 amino acids. In germline, CDR1 is SEHNR, CDR2 FQNEAQ (reference sequence). At deep level, the assay was performed. TCRdb's table, derived via immunoSEQ multiplex PCR, lists solely in-frame clones and lacks some. Found here are 600,000 to 700,000 clones, around 78% of them singletons; the top ten hold under 2%. Turning to this clone: Its antigen remains unknown.

The rearrangement joins TRBV7-9 to TRBJ2-2, with TRBD2 as a possible D gene (6 bases). The source is a woman younger than 45 in good health. Sequenced: memory CD4+ T cells sorted from blood. Subset in this sample: CD45RA-negative fraction. The DNA for the CDR3 is TGTGCCAGCAGCGCCCGGGACTCCGAGAACACCGGGGAGCTGTTTTTT. Translated: CASSARDSENTGELFF.